The clone carrying this TCR beta chain was observed a few times. Its antigen remains unknown. The data stem from a study of cytotoxic CD8 clonotypes in ibrutinib-treated CLL. Findings of the study overall: Public clonotypes were seen rarely and were contracted or stable on treatment.

The protocol was immunoSEQ multiplex PCR, while the TCRdb copy is restricted to in-frame clones and leaves out a portion. Here the sample spans about 49,000 clones, 53% being singletons. CDR1 and CDR2 from the germline V gene are SNHLY and FYNNEI. The CDR3 is made up of 13 amino acids. V lost 6 bases, J lost 1 base, and 9 bases lay in between. V gene TRBV2 combines with J gene TRBJ1-2, with D possibly TRBD1 on 5 matching bases. This TCR was sampled from a human donor with chronic lymphocytic leukemia. Sample: PBMCs, taken after 12 months of ibrutinib treatment. Here the CDR3 reads CASSADSNYGYTF. The CDR3 DNA reads TGTGCCAGCAGCGCAGACAGTAACTATGGCTACACCTTC.